The rows below give T cell receptor beta chains drawn from one sample of a study of T cell changes during pregnancy in multiple sclerosis. This table comes from immunoSEQ multiplex PCR, and its TCRdb copy is limited to in-frame clones, with some not included. Altogether 50,000 to 60,000 clones are present, approximately 90% being singletons, with the ten largest covering roughly 0.7%. Sequencing used CD4+ T cells from peripheral blood mononuclear cells, obtained in the first trimester of pregnancy. The receptors shown here come from a female donor with multiple sclerosis, enrolled in a pregnancy study. CDR3s include the opening cysteine and the closing phenylalanine or tryptophan. D genes are given only for firm matches. Part of the rows lack a size; the others show once, few, many or a class for expanded clones.

>TRBJ1-1|TRBV29-1|.|.
CSVAGLTNTEAFF
TGCAGCGTTGCTGGACTGACGAACACTGAAGCTTTCTTT
>TRBJ2-3|TRBV7-2|.|TRBD1
CASSLQGASTDTQYF
TGTGCCAGCAGCCTCCAGGGGGCTAGCACAGATACGCAGTATTTT
>TRBJ2-3|TRBV29-1|.|TRBD2
CSVDNGGGGTDTQYF
TGCAGCGTTGATAATGGGGGAGGGGGCACAGATACGCAGTATTTT
>TRBJ2-7|TRBV6-6|.|.
CASKQGGRGEQYF
TGTGCCAGCAAACAGGGTGGGAGAGGGGAGCAGTACTTC
>TRBJ1-1|TRBV7-2|.|.
CASSYYLGDTEAFF
TGTGCCAGCAGCTATTACCTCGGGGATACTGAAGCTTTCTTT
>TRBJ2-3|TRBV15|.|TRBD1
CATSSYGTGFTDTQYF
TGTGCCACCAGCAGTTACGGGACAGGATTCACAGATACGCAGTATTTT
>TRBJ1-1|TRBV4-1|.|.
CASSQDSSNTEAFF
TGCGCCAGCAGCCAGGACAGCTCTAACACTGAAGCTTTCTTT
>TRBJ2-3|TRBV5-8|.|TRBD2
CASSLGTSGENTDTQYF
TGTGCCAGCAGCTTGGGGACTAGCGGGGAGAACACAGATACGCAGTATTTT
>TRBJ1-1|TRBV7-6|.|.
CASGPAGWGGNTEAFF
TGTGCCAGCGGCCCCGCCGGATGGGGCGGAAACACTGAAGCTTTCTTT
>TRBJ1-5|TRBV4-1|.|.
CASSRNLPTGNSNQPQHF
TGCGCCAGCAGCCGGAACCTTCCGACGGGGAATAGCAATCAGCCCCAGCATTTT
>TRBJ1-2|TRBV7-9|once|.
CASSPTGGNFYGYTF
TGTGCCAGCAGCCCCACCGGGGGGAATTTCTATGGCTACACCTTC
>TRBJ1-3|TRBV7-3|.|TRBD1
CASSQGAAGNTIYF
TGTGCCAGCAGCCAGGGGGCAGCTGGAAACACCATATATTTT
>TRBJ2-5|TRBV27|.|TRBD1
CASSSGQTGGQETQYF
TGTGCCAGCAGTTCCGGCCAAACAGGGGGCCAGGAGACCCAGTACTTC
>TRBJ1-1|TRBV4-2|once|.
CASSQVGQGGTEAFF
TGTGCCAGCAGCCAAGTCGGGCAGGGAGGCACTGAAGCTTTCTTT
>TRBJ1-2|TRBV6-5|.|.
CASSPGRDYGYTF
TGTGCCAGCAGCCCGGGTAGAGACTATGGCTACACCTTC
>TRBJ1-4|TRBV5-1|.|.
CASTRAPGEKLFF
TGCGCCAGCACCCGCGCACCGGGGGAAAAACTGTTTTTT
>TRBJ1-2|TRBV5-6|.|.
CASSYYTQGGGYTF
TGTGCCAGCAGCTACTATACCCAAGGAGGTGGCTACACCTTC
>TRBJ1-1|TRBV19|.|.
CASSQGLNTEAFF
TGTGCCAGTAGTCAGGGGCTGAACACTGAAGCTTTCTTT
>TRBJ2-3|TRBV4-3|.|TRBD2
CASSQMASGGADTQYF
TGCGCCAGCAGCCAGATGGCTAGCGGGGGGGCAGATACGCAGTATTTT
>TRBJ1-2|TRBV7-2|.|TRBD1
CASSPGAGGYGYTF
TGTGCCAGCAGCCCCGGGGCAGGGGGCTATGGCTACACCTTC
>TRBJ1-2|TRBV12-5|.|.
CASGSTGSPYGYTF
TGTGCTAGTGGTTCCACCGGGTCCCCCTATGGCTACACCTTC
>TRBJ1-4|TRBV2|.|TRBD1
CASKRTGGDEKLFF
TGTGCCAGCAAGCGGACAGGTGGGGATGAAAAACTGTTTTTT
>TRBJ2-2|TRBV7-2|.|TRBD2
CASSPGLAGTGELFF
TGTGCCAGCAGCCCGGGACTAGCGGGCACCGGGGAGCTGTTTTTT
>TRBJ1-1|TRBV7-2|.|TRBD1
CASSPRQGPTLNTEAFF
TGTGCCAGCAGCCCCAGACAGGGGCCAACCTTGAACACTGAAGCTTTCTTT
>TRBJ2-7|TRBV19|.|TRBD1
CASNLGQGAYEQYF
TGTGCCAGTAACCTGGGACAGGGGGCCTACGAGCAGTACTTC
>TRBJ1-1|TRBV10-3|.|.
CASSSQTGQAFF
TGTGCCAGCAGTTCCCAGACAGGCCAAGCTTTCTTT
>TRBJ2-1|TRBV29-1|.|.
CSVARQSNEQFF
TGCAGCGTTGCCAGACAGAGCAATGAGCAGTTCTTC
>TRBJ1-4|TRBV6-6|.|.
CASRGHLATNEKLFF
TGTGCCAGCAGAGGACACCTTGCAACTAATGAAAAACTGTTTTTT
>TRBJ2-1|TRBV30|.|TRBD2
CAWSSGGLNEQFF
TGTGCCTGGAGTAGCGGGGGGCTAAATGAGCAGTTCTTC
>TRBJ1-2|TRBV19|.|TRBD1
CASSINTGGMDGYTF
TGTGCCAGTAGCATCAATACAGGGGGCATGGATGGCTACACCTTC
>TRBJ2-7|TRBV19|.|.
CASTSRHTGYEQYF
TGTGCCAGTACCTCTCGACATACTGGCTACGAGCAGTACTTC
>TRBJ1-1|TRBV5-6|.|.
CASSPDAGGDNTEAFF
TGTGCCAGCAGTCCGGACGCGGGAGGGGATAACACTGAAGCTTTCTTT
>TRBJ1-1|TRBV2|.|.
CASSEGPFGMRDTEAFF
TGTGCCAGCAGTGAAGGGCCCTTCGGTATGCGGGACACTGAAGCTTTCTTT
>TRBJ1-2|TRBV29-1|.|.
CSVDTGTNYGYTF
TGCAGCGTTGATACTGGGACAAACTATGGCTACACCTTC
>TRBJ2-2|TRBV4-1|.|TRBD2
CASSQNSGGASNTGELFF
TGCGCCAGCAGCCAAAATAGCGGGGGTGCCTCGAACACCGGGGAGCTGTTTTTT
>TRBJ1-3|TRBV21-1|.|.
CASSAPGGVSGNTIYF
TGTGCCAGCAGCGCACCAGGGGGCGTCTCTGGAAACACCATATATTTT
>TRBJ1-5|TRBV15|few|.
CATSKTSGGSNQPQHF
TGTGCCACCAGCAAAACCAGCGGCGGCAGCAATCAGCCCCAGCATTTT
>TRBJ1-3|TRBV25-1|.|.
CASSASGNTIYF
TGTGCCAGCAGTGCCTCCGGGAACACCATATATTTT
>TRBJ1-2|TRBV21-1|.|.
CASSHGVQMGRDRSFSLYGYTF
TGTGCCAGCAGCCACGGGGTTCAAATGGGTAGGGACAGGTCCTTCTCCCTTTATGGCTACACCTTC
>TRBJ1-1|TRBV11-3|few|.
CASSRGAGLNTEAFF
TGTGCCAGCAGCCGTGGGGCAGGTTTGAACACTGAAGCTTTCTTT
>TRBJ2-3|TRBV7-3|.|TRBD2
CASSLIPSGGAGDTQYF
TGTGCCAGCAGCTTAATCCCTAGCGGGGGGGCCGGAGATACGCAGTATTTT
>TRBJ1-2|TRBV25-1|.|TRBD1
CASSAYIGQANGYTF
TGTGCCAGCAGTGCATACATAGGACAGGCGAATGGCTACACCTTC
>TRBJ1-1|TRBV5-6|.|.
CASSLTGRVNEAFF
TGTGCCAGCAGCTTGACAGGGAGGGTCAATGAAGCTTTCTTT
>TRBJ2-1|TRBV4-2|.|.
CASSQGQGPYNEQFF
TGTGCCAGCAGCCAGGGGCAGGGGCCCTACAATGAGCAGTTCTTC
>TRBJ1-4|TRBV7-2|.|.
CASSLEQGGREKLFF
TGTGCCAGCAGCTTAGAGCAGGGAGGGCGGGAAAAACTGTTTTTT
>TRBJ2-7|TRBV19|.|TRBD1
CASTDRGGEQYF
TGTGCCAGTACGGACAGGGGCGGGGAGCAGTACTTC
>TRBJ2-5|TRBV4-3|.|.
CASSQVGLAQETQYF
TGCGCCAGCAGCCAAGTCGGGCTAGCGCAAGAGACCCAGTACTTC
>TRBJ1-1|TRBV4-2|.|.
CASSQIQTGNTEAFF
TGTGCCAGCAGCCAAATCCAGACAGGGAACACTGAAGCTTTCTTT
>TRBJ2-7|TRBV6-1|once|TRBD1
CASRNRGSLYEQYF
TGTGCCAGCAGGAACAGGGGTTCCCTCTACGAGCAGTACTTC
>TRBJ2-2|TRBV7-2|.|.
CASSRGRSNTGELFF
TGTGCCAGCAGCAGAGGAAGATCGAACACCGGGGAGCTGTTTTTT
>TRBJ1-2|TRBV5-1|once|.
CASAGGGGEYGYTF
TGCGCCTCTGCTGGGGGCGGGGGAGAATATGGCTACACCTTC
>TRBJ1-5|TRBV15|.|.
CATSRDRRPPPHQPQHF
TGTGCCACCAGCAGAGATAGGCGGCCTCCTCCACATCAGCCCCAGCATTTT
>TRBJ2-2|TRBV6-4|.|.
CASSASRGTGELFF
TGTGCCAGCAGTGCCAGTCGGGGAACCGGGGAGCTGTTTTTT
>TRBJ1-4|TRBV10-3|once|TRBD1
CAIRSDRDGEKLFF
TGTGCCATCAGGAGCGACAGGGACGGGGAAAAACTGTTTTTT